This TCR beta chain derives from a study of T cells in localized non-small cell lung cancer. Study outcomes and limitations: One tumor region alone was sequenced, and heterogeneity therefore remains possible. Median approximately 61 top-100 tumor clones were shared with paired adjacent lung. There was higher T cell clonality in uninvolved adjacent lung than in tumor, and it was highest there.

On this clone itself: Antigen: not known.

TCRdb keeps only in-frame clones here, not all; method: immunoSEQ multiplex PCR. The profile covers about 22,000 clones, with approximately 90% appearing a single time and 22% taken by the ten largest. The CDR3 spans 16 residues. Trimming shortened V by 4 bases and J by 4 bases, and 17 bases separated the two germline ends. Germline V gene lookup returns CDR1 LNHDA and CDR2 SQIVND (reference sequence). The sample was PBMCs, taken before any cancer treatment. J is TRBJ1-5 and V is TRBV19; tentatively, D is TRBD1 (5 bases). The clonotype comes from a man aged 35-75 years with stage II squamous cell lung carcinoma. CDR3 DNA: TGTGCCAGTAGTACCCGTCTACTTGACAGAAATCAGCCCCAGCATTTT. Its translation is CASSTRLLDRNQPQHF.